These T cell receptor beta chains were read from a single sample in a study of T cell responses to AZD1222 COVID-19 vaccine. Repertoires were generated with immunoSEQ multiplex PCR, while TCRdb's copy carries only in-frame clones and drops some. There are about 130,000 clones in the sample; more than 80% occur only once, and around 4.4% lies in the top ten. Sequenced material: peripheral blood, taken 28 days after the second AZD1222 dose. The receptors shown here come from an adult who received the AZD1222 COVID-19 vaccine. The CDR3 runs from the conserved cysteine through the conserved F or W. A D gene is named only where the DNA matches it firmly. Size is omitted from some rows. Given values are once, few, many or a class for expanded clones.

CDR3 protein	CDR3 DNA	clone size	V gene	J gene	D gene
CASSFGGAADTQYF	TGTGCCAGCAGCTTCGGGGGGGCGGCAGATACGCAGTATTTT	.	TRBV11-2	TRBJ2-3	TRBD2
CASSQVWDDPYEQYF	TGTGCCAGCAGCCAAGTGTGGGATGACCCCTACGAGCAGTACTTC	.	TRBV14	TRBJ2-7	.
CASSLLTVNTEAFF	TGTGCCAGCAGCTTGTTGACGGTGAACACTGAAGCTTTCTTT	.	TRBV5-6	TRBJ1-1	.
CASSQELRRNTEAFF	TGTGCCAGCAGCCAAGAGCTCAGGAGGAACACTGAAGCTTTCTTT	.	TRBV3-1/TRBV3-2	TRBJ1-1	.
CASSDWIPNSPLHF	TGTGCCAGCAGTGACTGGATCCCTAATTCACCCCTCCACTTT	.	TRBV25-1	TRBJ1-6	.
CASSLAWGQGKGGTEAFF	TGTGCCAGCAGCTTAGCTTGGGGACAGGGGAAGGGGGGCACTGAAGCTTTCTTT	.	TRBV11-2	TRBJ1-1	TRBD1
CASSESQGTYEQYF	TGTGCCAGCAGTGAAAGTCAGGGGACCTACGAGCAGTACTTC	.	TRBV2	TRBJ2-7	.
CASSEGVSEAFF	TGTGCCAGCAGCGAGGGGGTATCTGAAGCTTTCTTT	.	TRBV9	TRBJ1-1	.
CASSLPLGGMDRIASPLHF	TGTGCCAGCAGTTTACCCCTGGGGGGCATGGACAGGATCGCTTCACCCCTCCACTTT	.	TRBV28	TRBJ1-6	TRBD1
CASSLNSVWETQYF	TGTGCCAGCAGCTTGAATAGCGTCTGGGAGACCCAGTACTTC	.	TRBV5-8	TRBJ2-5	.
CASTHPSDGADTQYF	TGTGCCAGTACCCACCCGAGCGACGGGGCAGATACGCAGTATTTT	.	TRBV19	TRBJ2-3	.
CASSSGLAGTEETQYF	TGTGCCAGCAGCTCGGGACTAGCGGGGACCGAAGAGACCCAGTACTTC	.	TRBV7-8	TRBJ2-5	TRBD2
CASSNGQGHTGELFF	TGTGCCAGTAGTAACGGACAGGGCCACACCGGGGAGCTGTTTTTT	.	TRBV19	TRBJ2-2	TRBD1
CASSSDRVGDKSNQPQHF	TGTGCCAGCAGCTCAGACAGGGTTGGAGATAAGAGCAATCAGCCCCAGCATTTT	.	TRBV11-2	TRBJ1-5	TRBD1
CASSIRPYQPQHF	TGTGCCAGTAGTATAAGGCCTTATCAGCCCCAGCATTTT	.	TRBV19	TRBJ1-5	.
CASSPPTGLNEKLFF	TGTGCCAGCTCACCACCGACAGGGCTTAATGAAAAACTGTTTTTT	.	TRBV18	TRBJ1-4	TRBD1
CASSQDLYNEQFF	TGTGCCAGCAGCCAAGATCTTTACAATGAGCAGTTCTTC	.	TRBV14	TRBJ2-1	.
CASSSQTGPQETQYF	TGTGCCAGCAGCTCCCAGACAGGGCCCCAAGAGACCCAGTACTTC	.	TRBV9	TRBJ2-5	TRBD1
CASSFPRDREQFF	TGTGCCAGCAGCTTCCCCCGGGACAGGGAGCAGTTCTTC	.	TRBV5-4	TRBJ2-1	TRBD1
CASSDFRRNEQYF	TGTGCCAGCAGTGATTTTAGGAGAAACGAGCAGTACTTC	.	TRBV2	TRBJ2-7	.
CASSQEVSGLWREQYF	TGCGCCAGCAGCCAAGAAGTAAGCGGGCTCTGGAGGGAGCAGTACTTC	.	TRBV4-1	TRBJ2-7	.
CASRGTGSGETQYF	TGCGCCAGCAGGGGTACAGGATCAGGGGAGACCCAGTACTTC	.	TRBV5-1	TRBJ2-5	.
CASSMAGNTIYF	TGTGCCAGCAGTATGGCTGGAAACACCATATATTTT	.	TRBV7-9	TRBJ1-3	.
CASSLAGGGTEAFF	TGTGCCAGCAGCTTAGCGGGAGGGGGCACTGAAGCTTTCTTT	.	TRBV7-2	TRBJ1-1	.
CASSLMGDPYTGELFF	TGTGCCAGCAGCTTGATGGGGGACCCCTACACCGGGGAGCTGTTTTTT	.	TRBV5-4	TRBJ2-2	.
CASSLLQGNYGYTF	TGTGCCAGCAGTTTACTCCAGGGAAACTATGGCTACACCTTC	.	TRBV28	TRBJ1-2	.
CASSHNLEAFF	TGTGCCAGCAGTCACAACCTGGAAGCTTTCTTT	.	TRBV9	TRBJ1-1	.
CASSFGRGLYGYTF	TGTGCCAGCAGCTTCGGTAGGGGGCTATATGGCTACACCTTC	.	TRBV7-2	TRBJ1-2	TRBD1
CASSRGGGYGYTF	TGTGCCAGCAGCCGAGGGGGCGGCTATGGCTACACCTTC	few	TRBV12-3/TRBV12-4	TRBJ1-2	TRBD1
CASSLRGRDEQYF	TGTGCCAGCAGCTTACGCGGCAGGGACGAGCAGTACTTC	.	TRBV7-3	TRBJ2-7	.
CASSPDRLSNQPQHF	TGTGCCAGCTCACCGGACAGGCTAAGCAATCAGCCCCAGCATTTT	.	TRBV18	TRBJ1-5	TRBD1
CASSKKETQYF	TGTGCCAGCAGTAAAAAAGAGACCCAGTACTTC	.	TRBV6-5	TRBJ2-5	.
CASLAQGASTGELFF	TGTGCCAGCCTGGCACAGGGGGCAAGTACCGGGGAGCTGTTTTTT	once	TRBV6-5	TRBJ2-2	TRBD1
CASSDRTTGYGYTF	TGTGCCAGCAGTGACCGTACAACGGGCTATGGCTACACCTTC	.	TRBV2	TRBJ1-2	.
CASSIFPTVSYEQYF	TGTGCCAGTAGTATATTTCCGACAGTCTCCTACGAGCAGTACTTC	.	TRBV19	TRBJ2-7	.
CASSPGRTGVNEKLFF	TGCGCCAGCAGCCCCGGGAGGACAGGGGTGAATGAAAAACTGTTTTTT	.	TRBV5-1	TRBJ1-4	TRBD1
CASSSIGSGSYEQYF	TGTGCCAGCAGCTCCATTGGTAGCGGCTCCTACGAGCAGTACTTC	.	TRBV21-1	TRBJ2-7	.
CASSLNPPAVAAYNEQFF	TGTGCCAGCAGCTTAAATCCCCCGGCGGTAGCGGCGTACAATGAGCAGTTCTTC	.	TRBV7-3	TRBJ2-1	.
CAIDTAGGYTF	TGTGCCATCGACACGGCCGGTGGCTACACCTTC	.	TRBV12-3/TRBV12-4	TRBJ1-2	.
CASSFLGQGNTEAFF	TGCGCCAGCAGCTTCCTAGGACAGGGGAACACTGAAGCTTTCTTT	.	TRBV5-1	TRBJ1-1	TRBD1
CASSEGGGMSYEQYF	TGTGCCAGCAGTGAAGGGGGGGGAATGTCCTACGAGCAGTACTTC	.	TRBV2	TRBJ2-7	TRBD2
CASSLREAQTQYF	TGTGCCAGCAGCTTACGGGAGGCCCAGACCCAGTACTTC	.	TRBV11-3	TRBJ2-5	TRBD2
CASSSPGGRKETQYF	TGTGCCAGCAGCTCTCCGGGGGGGAGGAAGGAGACCCAGTACTTC	.	TRBV7-2	TRBJ2-5	TRBD2
CASRPYRGLDEKLFF	TGTGCCAGCAGACCCTACAGGGGGCTTGATGAAAAACTGTTTTTT	.	TRBV6-5	TRBJ1-4	TRBD1
CASSSDRLDNQPQHF	TGTGCCAGCAGTTCCGACAGGTTAGACAATCAGCCCCAGCATTTT	.	TRBV2	TRBJ1-5	.
CASSEGAGWGTEAFF	TGTGCCAGCAGTGAAGGGGCGGGGTGGGGCACTGAAGCTTTCTTT	few	TRBV6-1	TRBJ1-1	.
CASSRGSRGNTIYF	TGTGCCAGCAGCAGAGGATCGCGAGGAAACACCATATATTTT	once	TRBV5-8	TRBJ1-3	.
CASRTGGAYYGYTF	TGTGCCAGCAGAACAGGGGGCGCTTACTATGGCTACACCTTC	.	TRBV27	TRBJ1-2	TRBD1
CASSLLASGSSYNEQFF	TGTGCCAGCAGTTTATTGGCTAGCGGGAGCTCCTACAATGAGCAGTTCTTC	.	TRBV27	TRBJ2-1	TRBD2
CASSSPGHLPYGYTF	TGTGCCAGCAGTTCCCCGGGACACCTACCCTATGGCTACACCTTC	.	TRBV6-5	TRBJ1-2	.
CASSAGFVSNEQYF	TGTGCCAGCAGCGCAGGGTTTGTCTCAAACGAGCAGTACTTC	.	TRBV7-2	TRBJ2-7	.
CASSADSRETQYF	TGTGCCAGCAGCGCGGACTCCCGAGAGACCCAGTACTTC	once	TRBV9	TRBJ2-5	.
CASSYSSSGANVLTF	TGTGCCAGCAGTTACTCGAGTTCTGGGGCCAACGTCCTGACTTTC	.	TRBV6-2/TRBV6-3	TRBJ2-6	.
CASSPPGQNYGYTF	TGTGCCAGCAGCCCTCCGGGACAGAACTATGGCTACACCTTC	.	TRBV7-2	TRBJ1-2	TRBD1
CASSQETKVLTNEKLFF	TGTGCCAGCAGCCAAGAGACCAAGGTCCTTACTAATGAAAAACTGTTTTTT	.	TRBV3-1/TRBV3-2	TRBJ1-4	.